The entry that follows covers one T cell receptor beta chain sequence. The antigen is not known. This specimen belongs to a study of cytomegalovirus exposure and HLA in healthy donors. Looking at the study overall: Earlier findings included about 120 million unique TCR beta sequences obtained from roughly 200 million T cells. Study-level points and caveats: The authors considered a cluster of highly shared sequence variants likely to be a sequencing artifact. Across donors, sequencing depth was assumed by presence/absence analyses to be roughly uniform. Follow-up analysis found HLA locus-dependent TCR association rates, highest for DRB1 and lowest for HLA-C.

This CDR3 has 15 residues. The V segment lost 4 bases and the J segment 9 bases; nucleotides outside the gene matches: 6. CDR1 is SGHRS, CDR2 YFSETQ, per germline. Primers for the PCR totalled 60 Vbeta and 13 Jbeta. Profiling relied on immunoSEQ multiplex PCR, and the TCRdb table lists in-frame clones only, not all of them. The sample lists more than 150,000 clones; roughly 80% were seen once. This TCR derives from a man over 45 in good health and CMV-seronegative. The sample taken for sequencing was PBMCs. The chain links TRBV5-1 to TRBJ2-1; 14 bases agree with TRBD2. The CDR3 loop reads CASSLGLAGAAEQFF. CDR3 coding DNA: TGCGCCAGCAGCCTGGGACTAGCGGGGGCCGCTGAGCAGTTCTTC.